This T cell receptor beta chain was recorded in a study of T cells in Graves' hyperthyroidism and ophthalmopathy. Amplification of TCR beta CDR3 regions was performed using RNA transcripts as template. When the TCR CDR3 underwent first-round RT-PCR, the HTBI primer set was used. TCRdb re-analysed the multiplex PCR reads in MiXCR, keeping a single row per CDR3 protein. The sample comprises approximately 360,000 distinct CDR3 sequences, roughly 25% of which are singletons, and 73% rests with the top ten. The CDR3 sequence is 14 residues long. Trimming pared 0 bases from V and 4 bases from J, leaving 8 bases between. Germline CDR1 is KGHDR and CDR2 is SFDVKD.

The rearrangement joins TRBV24-1 to TRBJ1-2; no clear D gene. Input material: blood. The clonotype comes from a man aged 50-59 years with Graves' hyperthyroidism. This CDR3 reads CATSDLTTAYGYTF. The CDR3, as DNA: TGTGCCACCAGTGATTTGACTACAGCCTATGGCTACACCTTC.